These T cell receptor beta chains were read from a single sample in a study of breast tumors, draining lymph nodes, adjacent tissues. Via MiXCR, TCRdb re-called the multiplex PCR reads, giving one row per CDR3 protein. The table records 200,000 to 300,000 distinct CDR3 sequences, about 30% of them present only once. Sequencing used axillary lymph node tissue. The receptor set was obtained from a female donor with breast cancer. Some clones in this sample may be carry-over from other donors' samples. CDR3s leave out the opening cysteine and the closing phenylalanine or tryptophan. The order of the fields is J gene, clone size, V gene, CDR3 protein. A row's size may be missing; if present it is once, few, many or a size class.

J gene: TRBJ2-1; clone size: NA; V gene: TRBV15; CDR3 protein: ATSRIDRDYNEQF
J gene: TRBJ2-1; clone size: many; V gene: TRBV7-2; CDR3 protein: ASSLVGWDEQF
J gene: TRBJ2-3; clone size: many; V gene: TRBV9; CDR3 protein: ASSGLAGPDTQY
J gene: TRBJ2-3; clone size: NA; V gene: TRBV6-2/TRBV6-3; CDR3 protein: ATKPTGKRTDTQY
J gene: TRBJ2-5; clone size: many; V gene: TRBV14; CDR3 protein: ASSHSGKGKETQY
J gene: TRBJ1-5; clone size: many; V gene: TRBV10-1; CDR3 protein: ASSESGQPQH
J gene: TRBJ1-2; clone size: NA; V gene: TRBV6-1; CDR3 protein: ASSGQGGRYGYT
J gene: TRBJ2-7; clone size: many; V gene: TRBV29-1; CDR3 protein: SVGTTTTDEQY
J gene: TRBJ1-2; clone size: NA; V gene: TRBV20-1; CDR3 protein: SASGPTGGTYGYT
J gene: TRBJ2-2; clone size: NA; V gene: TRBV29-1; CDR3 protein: SVTTSGNTGELF
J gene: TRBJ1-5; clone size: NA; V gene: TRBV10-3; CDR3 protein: AIGESSPNQLQH
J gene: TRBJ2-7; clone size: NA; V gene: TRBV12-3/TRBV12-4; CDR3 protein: ASSLGLAGLGEQY
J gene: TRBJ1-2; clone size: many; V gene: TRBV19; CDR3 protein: ASSLRRDTAIGRYGYT
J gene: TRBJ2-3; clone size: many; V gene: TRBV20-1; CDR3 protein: SARSNADTQY
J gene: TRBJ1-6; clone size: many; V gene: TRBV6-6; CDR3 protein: ASSSDRGRYNSPLH
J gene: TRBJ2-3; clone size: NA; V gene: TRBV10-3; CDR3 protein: AISGQDTTDTQY
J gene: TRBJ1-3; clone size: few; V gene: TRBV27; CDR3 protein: ASSLSRASSGNTIY
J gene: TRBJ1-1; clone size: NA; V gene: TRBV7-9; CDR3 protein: ASSWTGGWDTEAF
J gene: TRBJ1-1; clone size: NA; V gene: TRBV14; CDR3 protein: ASSSFQANTEAF
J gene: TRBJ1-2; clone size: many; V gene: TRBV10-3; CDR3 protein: AISLMGDSNYGYT
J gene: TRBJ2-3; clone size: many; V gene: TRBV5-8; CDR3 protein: ASSPGLGTDTQY
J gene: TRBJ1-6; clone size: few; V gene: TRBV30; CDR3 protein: AWSGGERNSPLH
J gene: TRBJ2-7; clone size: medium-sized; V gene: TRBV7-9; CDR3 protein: ASSLGQGNEQY
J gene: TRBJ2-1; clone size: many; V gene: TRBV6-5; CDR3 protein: ASSWYNEQF
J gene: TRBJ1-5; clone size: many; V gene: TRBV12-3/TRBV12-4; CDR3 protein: ASSRDSNQPQH
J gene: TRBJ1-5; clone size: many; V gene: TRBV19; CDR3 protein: ASSIAKGVSNQPQH